This TCR beta chain was recorded in a study of radiotherapy plus CTLA-4 blockade in lung cancer. Study as a whole: Among all patients, 18% showed objective responses, while more than 25% had disease control.

A word on this clone: Its matching antigen is unknown.

Overall study results and limits: After treatment with radiotherapy plus ipilimumab, TCR clones that came from the tumor expanded in blood.

The table came from immunoSEQ multiplex PCR; TCRdb's copy has only in-frame clones and leaves some out. Of roughly 58,000 clones listed, just under 85% are singletons. Germline V CDR1 and CDR2: SEHNR, FQNEAQ (reference sequence). Trimming pared 2 bases from V and 6 bases from J, leaving 5 bases between. The CDR3 extends over 12 amino acids. The TCR sequence derives from a human donor with non-small cell lung cancer whose response to radiotherapy plus ipilimumab could not be evaluated. Source: peripheral blood, taken from a patient treated with radiotherapy plus ipilimumab. J is TRBJ1-3 and V is TRBV7-9; D not resolved. CDR3 loop: CASSLSANTIYF. The CDR3 DNA reads TGTGCCAGCAGCTTAAGCGCAAACACCATATATTTT.